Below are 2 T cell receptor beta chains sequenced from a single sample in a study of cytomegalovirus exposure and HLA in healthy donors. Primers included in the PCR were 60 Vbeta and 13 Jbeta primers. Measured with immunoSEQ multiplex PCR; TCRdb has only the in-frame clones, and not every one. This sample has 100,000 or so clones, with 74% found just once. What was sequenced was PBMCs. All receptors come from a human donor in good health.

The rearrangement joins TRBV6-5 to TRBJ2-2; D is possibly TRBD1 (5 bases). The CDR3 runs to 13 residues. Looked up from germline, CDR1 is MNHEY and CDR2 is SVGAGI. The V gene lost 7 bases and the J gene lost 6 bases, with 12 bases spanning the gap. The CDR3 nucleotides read TGTGCCAGCACCCAGCAGGGTGCCGGGGAGCTGTTTTTT. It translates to CASTQQGAGELFF.

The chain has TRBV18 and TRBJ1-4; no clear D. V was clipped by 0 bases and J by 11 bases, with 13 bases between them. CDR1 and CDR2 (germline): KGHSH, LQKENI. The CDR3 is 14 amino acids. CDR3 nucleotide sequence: TGTGCCAGCTCACCACCGATAGGCGGGCGGAAACTGTTTTTT. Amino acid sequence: CASSPPIGGRKLFF.